This TCR beta chain was identified during a study of blood T cell repertoires in COVID-19. Across the study: COVID-19 samples collected from the United States, Italy and Spain covered acute and convalescent phases. PBMCs, B-cell-depleted T cells, or T cells were the source of the cDNA or gDNA that made up the material.

TCRdb's table, derived via immunoSEQ multiplex PCR, lists solely in-frame clones and lacks some. The sample shows under 150,000 clones, around 82% of them seen only once. Sequencing was carried out using peripheral blood. This receptor was taken from a woman aged 60-75 years with acute or convalescent COVID-19.

The CDR3 DNA reads as TGTGCCAGCAGTCTGGACTGGGATCAGCCCCAGCATTTT. It yields the protein CASSLDWDQPQHF. The chain joins TRBV27 to TRBJ1-5; the D is unclear. CDR1 MNHEY and CDR2 SMNVEV come from the germline V gene (reference sequence). V was shortened by 5 bases and J by 5 bases, with 10 bases between the two germline ends. The CDR3 runs 13 residues.